This T cell receptor (beta chain) originates from a study of cytomegalovirus exposure and HLA in healthy donors. Germline V gene lookup returns CDR1 MRHNA and CDR2 SNTAGT. This CDR3 has 13 residues. The V and J ends lost 5 bases and 9 bases, in that order; junction bases with no gene match: 7. The PCR made use of 60 Vbeta and 13 Jbeta primers. The authors' processing: Tens of millions of unique TCR beta chains, roughly 11 million of them shared, were counted by a later analysis. Method: immunoSEQ multiplex PCR; TCRdb's copy keeps in-frame clones and lacks some. V and J calls and clone size are copied from that table; D and trimming were computed from the DNA. The profile shows about 100,000 clones, 81% of them singletons. Remarks on this clone: Antigen unknown.

Points from the study as a whole: Previous analysis showed most TCR beta V segments were productive about 87% or about 30% of the time. Later findings reportedly placed an Asian-associated ancestry cluster below the approximately 620-donor mean for N-insertions.

Sequenced material: PBMCs. The gene calls are TRBV6-4 and TRBJ2-1; 7 nucleotides align to TRBD2. The clonotype comes from a man aged 25-45 years in good health and CMV-seronegative. Written as DNA, the CDR3 is TGTGCCAGCAGTCGACTAGCCGAGGGTGAGCAGTTCTTC. This gives the protein CASSRLAEGEQFF.